This T cell receptor beta chain was found in a study of blood T cell repertoires in COVID-19. The wider study: Nucleic acid was either cDNA or gDNA, and it came from T cells, B-cell-depleted T cells, or PBMCs.

Only in-frame clones appear in the TCRdb table, and some are missing; sequencing was by immunoSEQ multiplex PCR. The sample lists over 250,000 clones; over 85% were seen once. V was clipped by 6 bases and J by 4 bases; unmatched bases: 4. Germline CDR1 and CDR2: SGHDN and FVKESK. This CDR3 spans 16 amino acids. Sequenced: PBMCs or T cells enriched from blood (not recorded which). This chain links TRBV14 with TRBJ2-2; 14 bases match TRBD2. This clonotype was obtained from a woman aged 60-75 years who had recovered from COVID-19. The CDR3 spells CASSSGTSGSTGELFF. The CDR3 region has the DNA TGTGCCAGCAGTTCCGGGACTAGCGGGAGCACCGGGGAGCTGTTTTTT.